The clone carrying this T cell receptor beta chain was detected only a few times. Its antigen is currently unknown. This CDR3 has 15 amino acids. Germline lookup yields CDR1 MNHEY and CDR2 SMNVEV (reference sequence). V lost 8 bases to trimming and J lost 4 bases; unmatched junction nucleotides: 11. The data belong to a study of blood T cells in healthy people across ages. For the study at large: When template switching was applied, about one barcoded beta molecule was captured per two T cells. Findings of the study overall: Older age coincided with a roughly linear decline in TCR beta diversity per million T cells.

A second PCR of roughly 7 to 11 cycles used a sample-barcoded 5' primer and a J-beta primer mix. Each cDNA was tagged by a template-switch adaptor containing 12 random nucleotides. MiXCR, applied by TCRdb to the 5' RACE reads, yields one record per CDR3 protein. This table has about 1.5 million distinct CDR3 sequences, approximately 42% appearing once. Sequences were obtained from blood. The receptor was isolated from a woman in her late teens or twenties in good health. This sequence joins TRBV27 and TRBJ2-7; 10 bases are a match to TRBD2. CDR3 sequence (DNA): TGTGCCAGCGGTGTGCCTAGCGGGAGTTTTTACGAGCAGTACTTC. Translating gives CASGVPSGSFYEQYF.